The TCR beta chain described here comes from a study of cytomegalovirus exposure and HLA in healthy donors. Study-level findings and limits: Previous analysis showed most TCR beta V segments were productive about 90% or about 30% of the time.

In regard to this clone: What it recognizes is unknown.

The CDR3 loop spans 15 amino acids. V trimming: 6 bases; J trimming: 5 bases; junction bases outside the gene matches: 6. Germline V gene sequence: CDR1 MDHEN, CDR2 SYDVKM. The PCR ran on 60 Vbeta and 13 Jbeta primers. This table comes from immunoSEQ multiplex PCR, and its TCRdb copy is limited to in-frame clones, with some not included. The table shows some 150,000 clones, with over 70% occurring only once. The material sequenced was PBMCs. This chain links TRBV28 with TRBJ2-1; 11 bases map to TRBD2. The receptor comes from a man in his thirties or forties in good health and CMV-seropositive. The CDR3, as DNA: TGTGCCAGCAGACTTAGCGGGAGGGTAAACAATGAGCAGTTCTTC. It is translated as CASRLSGRVNNEQFF.